One and the same sample provided the 25 T cell receptor beta chains below, sequenced in a study of CD8+ T cells in alopecia areata. RNA was isolated and reverse transcribed to cDNA, the sequencing template. Assay used: immunoSEQ multiplex PCR; TCRdb lists only in-frame clones, some missing. This table holds 130,000 or so clones, about 85% found once. The treatment here: oral pan-JAK inhibitor, 5-10 mg twice daily. The sequences come from CD8+ T cells sorted from blood, collected at week 4, from a patient treated with tofacitinib. All receptors come from a human donor with alopecia areata.

The rearrangement links TRBV29-1 to TRBJ2-3; D is unclear. CDR3 length equals 13 residues. V lost 4 bases and J 5 bases, leaving 13 bases between the germline ends. CDR1 and CDR2 from the germline V gene are SQVTM and ANQGSEA. CDR3 residues: CSVAATQGDTQYF. CDR3 coding DNA: TGCAGCGTTGCCGCTACGCAAGGAGATACGCAGTATTTT.

V and J are TRBV6-1 and TRBJ2-1, with 7 bases matching TRBD1. Germline values: CDR1 MNHNS, CDR2 SASEGT. The CDR3 consists of 13 residues. The CDR3: CATRTGNYNEQFF. CDR3 DNA sequence: TGTGCTACCCGGACAGGCAATTACAATGAGCAGTTCTTC.

The rearrangement joins TRBV10-3 to TRBJ2-7; 13 bases agree with TRBD2. The CDR3 is 16 residues long. V lost 7 bases and J lost 1; bases outside the gene matches: 7. Per the germline V gene, CDR1 is ENHRY and CDR2 is SYGVKD. CDR3 sequence reads: CAIMKTSGGLSYEQYF. The CDR3 DNA reads as TGTGCCATCATGAAGACTAGCGGGGGGTTATCCTACGAGCAGTACTTC.

The chain has TRBV4-1 and TRBJ1-5; D is uncertain. Trimming removed 1 base at V and 4 bases at J, with 11 bases between. The germline V gene encodes CDR1 MGHRA and CDR2 YSYEKL. The CDR3 sequence is 15 residues long. In DNA form, the CDR3 reads TGCGCCAGCAGCCAAGTCTTAGGGAATAATCAGCCCCAGCATTTT. Translation gives CASSQVLGNNQPQHF.

The chain links TRBV14 to TRBJ1-1; D possibly corresponds to TRBD1 (6 bases). The V gene's germline CDR1 is SGHDN and CDR2 FVKESK. This CDR3 region has 15 residues. V lost 1 base, J lost 5 bases, and 14 bases lay in between. As DNA, the CDR3 is TGTGCCAGCAGCCAAGCGGGGGGGCGCAGGACTGAAGCTTTCTTT. Translation: CASSQAGGRRTEAFF.

This clone has a single count. The CDR3 sequence is CAWSVPQGNYGYTF. The CDR3 nucleotides read TGTGCCTGGAGTGTACCTCAGGGCAACTATGGCTACACCTTC. The chain employs TRBV30 and TRBJ1-2; D might be TRBD1 (5 bases). The CDR3 covers 14 residues. With 0 bases removed from V and 2 bases from J, the gap between germline ends came to 10 bases. Germline V gene lookup returns CDR1 GTSNPN and CDR2 SVGIG (reference sequence).

On this clone itself: A read error may produce the germline difference seen at one junction end. The chain combines TRBV27 with TRBJ2-5; perhaps D is TRBD1 or TRBD2 (5 bases each). The CDR3 is 15 residues long. Germline CDR1 reads MNHEY; CDR2 reads SMNVEV (reference sequence). In nucleotides, the CDR3 is TGTGCCAGCAGTCTATCGTGCAGTTGGGGGGAGACCCAGTACTTC. This encodes CASSLSCSWGETQYF.

J is TRBJ2-7 and V is TRBV12-5, with unresolved D. The germline gives CDR1 LGHNT, CDR2 FRNRAP. This CDR3 is built from 11 residues. V dropped 1 base and J dropped 6 bases, with 4 bases sitting between them. The CDR3 DNA follows: TGTGCTAGTGGTTTGGGTATCGAGCAGTACTTC. Translating gives CASGLGIEQYF. The variable domain in full, with the rest retrieved from reference TRBV12-5 and TRBJ2-7, is DARVTQTPRHKVTEMGQEVTMRCQPILGHNTVFWYRQTMMQGLELLAYFRNRAPLDDSGMPKDRFSAEMPDATLATLKIQPSEPRDSAVYFCASGLGIEQYFGPGTRLTVT.

The chain carries TRBV4-1 and TRBJ2-3, with 10 bases matching TRBD2. CDR1 is MGHRA, CDR2 YSYEKL, per germline. The V and J ends lost 0 bases and 4 bases, in that order; junction bases with no gene match: 13. There are 19 residues in the CDR3. This chain's CDR3 is CASSQDLGPLAGVADTQYF. CDR3 DNA sequence: TGCGCCAGCAGCCAAGATCTAGGGCCGCTAGCGGGAGTGGCAGATACGCAGTATTTT.

This chain connects TRBV2 to TRBJ2-1; 11 bases match TRBD2. There are 13 residues in the CDR3. The V gene's germline CDR1 is SNHLY and CDR2 FYNNEI. Trimming took 9 bases from V and 6 from J; bases not matched to a gene: 4. In DNA form, the CDR3 reads TGTGCCAGAGAAGGGACTAGCGGCAATGAGCAGTTCTTC. Protein sequence: CAREGTSGNEQFF.

V and J are TRBV2 and TRBJ2-1; a possible D gene is TRBD2 (6 bases). The germline CDR1 and CDR2 sequences are SNHLY and FYNNEI. Trimming cost V 3 bases and J 3 bases, with 9 bases left between them. The CDR3 spans 14 residues. CDR3: CASSERLDYNEQFF. The CDR3 nucleotides are TGTGCCAGCAGTGAGCGACTAGACTACAATGAGCAGTTCTTC. The full variable domain, in which reference TRBV2 and TRBJ2-1 provide the parts outside the CDR3, is EPEVTQTPSHQVTQMGQEVILRCVPISNHLYFYWYRQILGQKVEFLVSFYNNEISEKSEIFDDQFSVERPDGSNFTLKIRSTKLEDSAMYFCASSERLDYNEQFFGPGTRLTVL.

The chain has TRBV6-1 and TRBJ1-5; TRBD1 might be the D (5 bases). V was clipped by 2 bases and J by 1 base, with 9 bases between them. CDR1 is MNHNS and CDR2 is SASEGT in the germline V gene. The CDR3 is made up of 15 amino acids. CDR3 DNA sequence: TGTGCCAGCAGTGAAAAGGGGCCGAGCAATCAGCCCCAGCATTTT. The encoded protein is CASSEKGPSNQPQHF.

The chain combines TRBV9 with TRBJ2-7; no clear D. This CDR3 has 15 amino acids. Germline values: CDR1 SGDLS, CDR2 YYNGEE. Trimming cost V 0 bases and J 5 bases, with 15 bases left between them. The chain's CDR3 is CASSVGANSGHEQYF. DNA of the CDR3: TGTGCCAGCAGCGTAGGGGCGAACTCGGGCCACGAGCAGTACTTC.

The V call is TRBV4-1, the J call TRBJ1-1, with 7 bases aligning to TRBD1. The CDR3 loop spans 14 amino acids. The germline V gene encodes CDR1 MGHRA and CDR2 YSYEKL. Losses at the gene ends were 5 bases for V and 4 bases for J; bases not matched to a gene: 7. In DNA form, the CDR3 reads TGCGCCAGCAGCGGGGAGGGGGCGTCCACTGAAGCTTTCTTT. Amino acids: CASSGEGASTEAFF.

This chain links TRBV29-1 with TRBJ1-2; tentatively, D is TRBD1 (6 bases). There are 12 residues in the CDR3. Per germline, CDR1 SQVTM and CDR2 ANQGSEA. Trimming shortened V by 4 bases and J by 4 bases, and 10 bases separated the two germline ends. As DNA, the CDR3 is TGCAGCGTTGTAGGGGGAACCTATGGCTACACCTTC. Translation gives CSVVGGTYGYTF.

The gene calls are TRBV25-1 and TRBJ2-7; 7 bases are a match to TRBD1. Trimming at V came to 1 base and at J to 0 bases, leaving 0 bases not matched to a gene. CDR3 size: 14 residues. Germline V gene lookup returns CDR1 MGHDK and CDR2 SYGVNS. The CDR3 DNA sequence: TGTGCCAGCAGTGAATCAGGGGGCTCCTACGAGCAGTACTTC. Its protein product is CASSESGGSYEQYF.

The sample holds one count of this clone. The chain combines TRBV4-1 with TRBJ2-7, with TRBD1 matching 9 bases. The J segment lost 6 bases and the V segment lost 4 bases, leaving 4 bases of the junction unmatched. The CDR3 runs 13 residues. Germline V gene lookup returns CDR1 MGHRA and CDR2 YSYEKL. CDR3 coding DNA: TGCGCCAGCAGCCTGGGACAGGGTGGCGAGCAGTACTTC. Its translation: CASSLGQGGEQYF.

The rearrangement links TRBV30 to TRBJ2-1, with D unclear. Germline CDR1 is GTSNPN and CDR2 is SVGIG (reference sequence). Trimming pared 3 bases from V and 7 bases from J, leaving 10 bases between. This CDR3 has 12 amino acids. The DNA of the CDR3 is TGTGCCTGGAGCGAAAGGGCTAATGAGCAGTTCTTC. Protein sequence: CAWSERANEQFF.

The J gene is TRBJ2-7, the V gene TRBV5-1; 11 nucleotides align to TRBD2. Trimming took 4 bases from V and 1 from J; bases not matched to a gene: 4. This CDR3 region has 15 residues. The germline V gene has CDR1 SGHRS and CDR2 YFSETQ. CDR3 in amino acids: CASSMGTSGSYEQYF. CDR3 bases: TGCGCCAGCAGCATGGGGACTAGCGGATCCTACGAGCAGTACTTC.

The CDR3, as DNA: TGTGCCAGCAGTGAAGCACGGACTAGCGGGATACCACCCACCGGGGAGCTGTTTTTT. Translated, it gives CASSEARTSGIPPTGELFF. The chain has TRBV6-1 and TRBJ2-2; 12 nucleotides agree with TRBD2. V shed 0 bases, J shed 4 bases, and the junction held 9 bases outside the gene matches. Germline-derived CDR1 and CDR2 are MNHNS and SASEGT. CDR3 length: 19 amino acids.

V usage is TRBV27 and J usage is TRBJ1-2; TRBD1 matches at 8 bases. Germline loops: CDR1 MNHEY, CDR2 SMNVEV (reference sequence). J gave up 8 bases and V 7 bases, and 15 bases lay outside the gene matches. The CDR3 consists of 15 residues. The CDR3 DNA sequence: TGTGCCAGCAAATTACAGGGGGAATGGGGAGAGGGCTACACCTTC. Encoded protein: CASKLQGEWGEGYTF.

This chain uses TRBV2 with TRBJ1-1, with D unclear. Germline V gene sequence: CDR1 SNHLY, CDR2 FYNNEI. Trimming took off 0 bases at V and 2 bases at J, with 10 bases between the two ends. This CDR3 has 15 residues. CDR3 in DNA: TGTGCCAGCAGTGAAGCGCTTCTTGGAAACACTGAAGCTTTCTTT. This translates into CASSEALLGNTEAFF.

A remark on this clone: This same CDR3 is encoded by further DNA sequences in the sample. This chain links TRBV5-1 with TRBJ2-7; 9 nucleotides align to TRBD1. Germline V gene lookup returns CDR1 SGHRS and CDR2 YFSETQ. This CDR3 is built from 14 residues. Trimming removed 4 bases from V and 3 bases from J; junction bases left unmatched: 5. The CDR3 protein is CASSAGTGNYEQYF. The CDR3 nucleotides read TGCGCCAGCAGCGCCGGGACAGGGAACTACGAGCAGTACTTC. Using reference TRBV5-1 and TRBJ2-7 for the parts outside the CDR3, the full variable domain is KAGVTQTPRYLIKTRGQQVTLSCSPISGHRSVSWYQQTPGQGLQFLFEYFSETQRNKGNFPGRFSGRQFSNSRSEMNVSTLELGDSALYLCASSAGTGNYEQYFGPGTRLTVT.

The rearrangement links TRBV7-8 to TRBJ2-6, with 9 bases identical to TRBD1. CDR3 length equals 21 residues. Germline values: CDR1 SGHVS, CDR2 FQNEAQ. The V and J ends lost 5 bases and 2 bases, in that order; junction bases with no gene match: 19. The CDR3 reads CASSDGLKSTGGETGANVLTF. DNA for the CDR3: TGTGCCAGCAGCGACGGACTAAAATCTACAGGGGGCGAGACTGGGGCCAACGTCCTGACTTTC.

This chain links TRBV27 with TRBJ1-4; D remains unclear. Germline V gene lookup returns CDR1 MNHEY and CDR2 SMNVEV (reference sequence). Between the trimmed V and J ends, which lost 5 bases and 8 bases, there was a span of 12 bases. The CDR3 totals 13 residues. CDR3 in amino acids: CASSPPGGEKLFF. In nucleotides, the CDR3 is TGTGCCAGCAGTCCCCCCGGCGGGGAAAAACTGTTTTTT.